This T cell receptor (beta chain) was identified in a study of vaccination and CD4 T cells after COVID-19. On the study more broadly: Typically, post-vaccine samples were obtained a median roughly 70 days after dose two, within a range of 14 to 241. Each of a few convalescent patients provided samples at day 14 and again at days 161 to 241 post-vaccination.

TCRdb recomputed calls from the PCR reads with MiXCR, one row per CDR3 protein. Found here are approximately 30,000 distinct CDR3 sequences, 51% of them singletons; the top ten hold more than 5.5%. With respect to this clonotype: The antigen remains undetermined.

V dropped 11 bases and J dropped 5; count of bases not matched to a gene: 13. Germline loops: CDR1 KGHDR, CDR2 SFDVKD. The CDR3 extends over 15 amino acids. Time point specified: late sampling 161 to 241 days after vaccination in three convalescent patients. Positive PCR tests were logged from March through December 2020, ahead of US Alpha, Beta and Delta variants. Study results and caveats: Only after vaccination were a median roughly 90% of convalescents' reactive clones seen.

The clonotype originates from a human donor who had recovered from COVID-19. The material sequenced was CD4+ T cells from blood, taken about 7 months after SARS-CoV-2 vaccination. The J gene is TRBJ2-5, the V gene TRBV24-1, with 10 nucleotides matching TRBD2. The CDR3 DNA sequence: TGTGCCAGCAGCCAAGGTTCAGCGGGAGGGGAGACCCAGTACTTC. Translated: CASSQGSAGGETQYF.